This entry lists 31 T cell receptor beta chains sequenced from one sample in a study of T cell clonotyping in hematopoietic cell transplantation. Profiled with immunoSEQ multiplex PCR; TCRdb holds only in-frame clones, not every one. This table has approximately 70,000 clones, around 94% appearing once. Input material: peripheral blood mononuclear cells. The receptor source for this set is a man aged 45-65 years in good health. Some clones in this sample may be carry-over from other donors' samples.

The gene calls are TRBV30 and TRBJ1-1, with unresolved D. Germline CDR1 is GTSNPN and CDR2 is SVGIG (reference sequence). CDR3 length: 12 residues. V was cut by 2 bases and J by 1 base, with 5 bases left in between. As DNA, the CDR3 is TGTGCCTGGAGTTGGGGGAACACTGAAGCTTTCTTT. This gives the protein CAWSWGNTEAFF.

This clone was seen only once. This rearrangement joins TRBV28 to TRBJ2-5; unclear D gene. V was clipped by 6 bases and J by 5 bases, with 7 bases between them. CDR1 is MDHEN, CDR2 SYDVKM, per germline. This CDR3 contains 11 residues. DNA of the CDR3: TGTGCCAGCAGCGTCGCGGAGACCCAGTACTTC. It is translated as CASSVAETQYF.

The gene calls are TRBV19 and TRBJ1-4, with D uncertain. This CDR3 is 13 amino acids long. The germline V gene encodes CDR1 LNHDA and CDR2 SQIVND (reference sequence). The V gene lost 0 bases and the J gene lost 4 bases, with 3 bases spanning the gap. The CDR3, as DNA: TGTGCCAGTAGTATAGAAGTTAATGAAAAACTGTTTTTT. Residues: CASSIEVNEKLFF. The entire variable domain, with the rest obtained from reference TRBV19 and TRBJ1-4, is as follows: DGGITQSPKYLFRKEGQNVTLSCEQNLNHDAMYWYRQDPGQGLRLIYYSQIVNDFQKGDIAEGYSVSREKKESFPLTVTSAQKNPTAFYLCASSIEVNEKLFFGSGTQLSVL.

This clone was counted a single time. V is TRBV7-2 and J is TRBJ1-2, with TRBD1 matching over 7 bases. The CDR3 extends over 14 amino acids. V shed 4 bases and J 3 bases; nucleotides not matched to a gene: 5. Looked up from germline, CDR1 is SGHTA and CDR2 is FQGNSA. The CDR3 DNA reads as TGTGCCAGCAGCTCGACAGGGAGGGACTATGGCTACACCTTC. Its protein is CASSSTGRDYGYTF.

V gene TRBV7-9 combines with J gene TRBJ2-3; D tentatively reads TRBD1 or TRBD2 (5 bases each). The germline V gene encodes CDR1 SEHNR and CDR2 FQNEAQ (reference sequence). The CDR3 is 16 amino acids. V lost 0 bases and J lost 4, with 14 bases in between. This chain's CDR3 is CASSLASGGDADTQYF. CDR3 bases: TGTGCCAGCAGCTTAGCAAGTGGGGGAGATGCAGATACGCAGTATTTT.

This sequence joins TRBV6-5 and TRBJ2-7, with D perhaps matching TRBD1 or TRBD2 (5 bases each). CDR3 length: 13 amino acids. Germline V lookup: CDR1 MNHEY, CDR2 SVGAGI. V was shortened by 5 bases and J by 6 bases, with 14 bases between the two germline ends. The CDR3 nucleotides read TGTGCCAGCAGTCTACAGGACGGGACCGAGCAGTACTTC. Its protein product is CASSLQDGTEQYF.

The CDR3 DNA reads as TGTGCCAGCACTGCACTGGATACGCAGTATTTT. Amino acid sequence: CASTALDTQYF. The rearrangement links TRBV28 to TRBJ2-3; D gene uncertain. Germline loops: CDR1 MDHEN, CDR2 SYDVKM. The CDR3 loop spans 11 amino acids. Trimming stripped 7 bases from V and 6 bases from J, with 8 bases between.

The chain combines TRBV6-6 with TRBJ2-7; D is uncertain. V was pared by 4 bases and J by 6 bases, with 10 bases between. CDR3 size: 12 residues. Germline V gene data show CDR1 as MNHNY and CDR2 as SVGAGI (reference sequence). The CDR3 sequence: CASSSPGGEQYF. The CDR3 region has the DNA TGTGCCAGCAGTTCCCCTGGCGGCGAGCAGTACTTC.

The chain recombines TRBV19 with TRBJ1-5; tentatively, D is TRBD1 (5 bases). V lost 3 bases and J lost 6, with 9 bases in between. Germline-derived CDR1 and CDR2 are LNHDA and SQIVND (reference sequence). The CDR3 is 13 residues long. The CDR3 DNA reads TGTGCCAGTAGTATGGGGGTCGGTCAGCCCCAGCATTTT. Its protein is CASSMGVGQPQHF.

The rearrangement links TRBV9 to TRBJ2-7, with 7 bases fitting TRBD1. The CDR3 runs 14 residues. Germline V gives CDR1 SGDLS, CDR2 YYNGEE. V lost 0 bases and J lost 2; bases outside the gene matches: 2. The chain's CDR3 is CASSVEGTAYEQYF. CDR3 in DNA: TGTGCCAGCAGCGTAGAAGGGACAGCCTACGAGCAGTACTTC.

The chain recombines TRBV6-5 with TRBJ1-2; TRBD1 aligns across 7 bases. The CDR3 sequence is 13 residues long. Germline loops: CDR1 MNHEY, CDR2 SVGAGI. With 5 bases clipped from V and 3 bases from J, the junction kept 3 bases outside the gene matches. CDR3 bases: TGTGCCAGCAGTGATGGGACAGACTATGGCTACACCTTC. Protein product: CASSDGTDYGYTF.

The genes are TRBV14 and TRBJ2-7; 7 bases are a match to TRBD1. The V segment lost 4 bases and the J segment 9 bases; nucleotides outside the gene matches: 6. The CDR3 length is 12 residues. Germline V gene data show CDR1 as SGHDN and CDR2 as FVKESK. The CDR3 bases are TGTGCCAGCAGCCTAGACAGGGTGGCGCAGTACTTC. It encodes CASSLDRVAQYF.

V is TRBV7-8 and J is TRBJ2-7; 7 bases are shared with TRBD2. V trimming: 1 base; J trimming: 0 bases; junction bases outside the gene matches: 12. The germline V gene encodes CDR1 SGHVS and CDR2 FQNEAQ. The CDR3 length is 18 residues. The CDR3: CASSLGGGAGLSSYEQYF. In DNA, the CDR3 is TGTGCCAGCAGCTTAGGGGGTGGAGCGGGGCTCTCCTCCTACGAGCAGTACTTC.

The rearrangement joins TRBV9 to TRBJ2-3; the match to TRBD2 covers 9 bases. From germline, CDR1 is SGDLS and CDR2 YYNGEE. The CDR3 has 16 residues. V shed 4 bases, J shed 4 bases, and the junction held 10 bases outside the gene matches. The CDR3 spells CASSPMGGRAADTQYF. The CDR3, as DNA: TGTGCCAGCAGCCCGATGGGCGGGAGGGCCGCAGATACGCAGTATTTT.

This chain links TRBV7-2 with TRBJ2-6, with D perhaps being TRBD1 or TRBD2 (6 bases each). The CDR3 length is 15 residues. V was pared by 2 bases and J by 4 bases, with 9 bases between. Germline V gene lookup returns CDR1 SGHTA and CDR2 FQGNSA. DNA for the CDR3: TGTGCCAGCAGCTTAACGGGGGCCGGGGCCAACGTCCTGACTTTC. Amino acid sequence: CASSLTGAGANVLTF. Together with reference TRBV7-2 and TRBJ2-6, the CDR3 gives the full variable domain: GAGVSQSPSNKVTEKGKDVELRCDPISGHTALYWYRQSLGQGLEFLIYFQGNSAPDKSGLPSDRFSAERTGGSVSTLTIQRTQQEDSAVYLCASSLTGAGANVLTFGAGSRLTVL.

This rearrangement joins TRBV6-1 to TRBJ2-5; D not certain. The CDR3 consists of 14 residues. V lost 0 bases and J lost 9, with 14 bases in between. Germline V gives CDR1 MNHNS, CDR2 SASEGT. CDR3: CASSEAGLDGPQYF. The CDR3 DNA reads TGTGCCAGCAGTGAAGCGGGTCTGGACGGACCCCAGTACTTC.

The chain combines TRBV28 with TRBJ1-2; D is ambiguous. Trimming left V 5 bases short and J 7 bases short, with 8 bases between. The CDR3 consists of 11 residues. Germline assignment: CDR1 MDHEN and CDR2 SYDVKM. The CDR3 reads CASSNKFGYTF. DNA of the CDR3: TGTGCCAGCAGTAACAAGTTTGGCTACACCTTC.

The V call is TRBV28, the J call TRBJ1-1, with no clear D. V was shortened by 6 bases and J by 1 base, with 12 bases between the two germline ends. This CDR3 comprises 14 residues. The germline V gene has CDR1 MDHEN and CDR2 SYDVKM. DNA of the CDR3: TGTGCCAGCAGCCCCTCCGCAAGGAACACTGAAGCTTTCTTT. It specifies CASSPSARNTEAFF. Filled out from reference TRBV28 and TRBJ1-1, the complete variable domain reads DVKVTQSSRYLVKRTGEKVFLECVQDMDHENMFWYRQDPGLGLRLIYFSYDVKMKEKGDIPEGYSVSREKKERFSLILESASTNQTSMYLCASSPSARNTEAFFGQGTRLTVV.

This chain joins TRBV7-2 and TRBJ2-4; no firm D call. Trimming took 5 bases from V and 6 from J, leaving 14 bases between them. The germline gives CDR1 SGHTA, CDR2 FQGNSA. There are 14 residues in the CDR3. The CDR3, as DNA: TGTGCCAGCAGCCCTTCGAGAGGCCGAAACATTCAGTACTTC. Protein product: CASSPSRGRNIQYF.

The CDR3 here is CAASSGASGAKDEQFF. For the CDR3, the DNA is TGTGCCGCTTCCTCCGGGGCGAGCGGGGCGAAGGATGAGCAGTTCTTC. V and J are TRBV30 and TRBJ2-1, with 7 bases matching TRBD2. The CDR3 is made up of 16 amino acids. Germline lookup yields CDR1 GTSNPN and CDR2 SVGIG (reference sequence). J was trimmed by 8 bases and V by 8 bases; bases with no gene match: 21. Combining the CDR3 with reference TRBV30 and TRBJ2-1 gives the whole variable domain SQTIHQWPATLVQPVGSPLSLECTVEGTSNPNLYWYRQAAGRGLQLLFYSVGIGQISSEVPQNLSASRPQDRQFILSSKKLLLSDSGFYLCAASSGASGAKDEQFFGPGTRLTVL.

V is TRBV27 and J is TRBJ2-7; 8 nucleotides align to TRBD1. CDR1 and CDR2 (germline): MNHEY, SMNVEV (reference sequence). V lost 3 bases and J lost 3; bases outside the gene matches: 13. The CDR3 is made up of 17 amino acids. The CDR3 coding sequence is TGTGCCAGCAGTTTCCAACTCCGACAGGGGCAGGACTACGAGCAGTACTTC. It codes for CASSFQLRQGQDYEQYF.

This clone has only a few counts. Other nucleotide sequences from this sample produce the same CDR3. The chain links TRBV11-2 to TRBJ1-2; tentatively, D is TRBD1 (6 bases). Germline V gives CDR1 SGHAT, CDR2 FQNNGV. This CDR3 is built from 15 residues. Trimming shortened V by 1 base and J by 5 bases, and 14 bases separated the two germline ends. DNA for the CDR3: TGTGCCAGCAGCTTAGTACAGGGTGGGGGGTATGGCTACACCTTC. Its translation is CASSLVQGGGYGYTF.

The rearrangement joins TRBV6-5 to TRBJ2-7; D possibly uses TRBD1 or TRBD2 (6 bases each). The CDR3 consists of 12 residues. V was cut by 6 bases and J by 6 bases, with 12 bases left in between. Germline V gene data show CDR1 as MNHEY and CDR2 as SVGAGI. The CDR3 nucleotides read TGTGCCAGCAGGTCCGAGGGGGGCGAGCAGTACTTC. Translated: CASRSEGGEQYF.

This sequence joins TRBV6-5 and TRBJ2-7, with no clear D. The CDR3 extends over 13 amino acids. The germline V and J ends were trimmed by 6 bases and 5 bases, with 14 bases remaining between them. In germline, CDR1 is MNHEY, CDR2 SVGAGI. CDR3 protein: CASSMGFSDEQYF. CDR3 coding DNA: TGTGCCAGCAGCATGGGGTTTTCTGACGAGCAGTACTTC.

V usage is TRBV4-2 and J usage is TRBJ2-3, with 8 bases that match TRBD2. The CDR3 sequence is 18 residues long. Per the germline V gene, CDR1 is LGHNA and CDR2 is YNFKEQ. Trimming removed 0 bases from V and 3 bases from J; junction bases left unmatched: 11. As DNA, the CDR3 is TGTGCCAGCAGCCAAGATCTATGGGCGGGAGGCAGGACAGATACGCAGTATTTT. It encodes CASSQDLWAGGRTDTQYF.

This sequence joins TRBV6-6 and TRBJ2-1; D unclear. V lost 6 bases and J 3 bases, leaving 15 bases between the germline ends. In germline, CDR1 is MNHNY, CDR2 SVGAGI (reference sequence). CDR3 length: 15 residues. Written as DNA, the CDR3 is TGTGCCAGCAGAGATACGGCAGCCCTCTACAATGAGCAGTTCTTC. This translates into CASRDTAALYNEQFF.

The CDR3 nucleotides read TGCGCCAGCAGCCTGAGTGGCGGGAGCTACAATGAGCAGTTCTTC. Encoded protein: CASSLSGGSYNEQFF. V gene TRBV5-1 combines with J gene TRBJ2-1; 7 bases agree with TRBD2. Germline V gives CDR1 SGHRS, CDR2 YFSETQ. This CDR3 is 15 amino acids long. V was clipped by 4 bases and J by 3 bases; unmatched bases: 7.

The chain uses TRBV19 and TRBJ1-2; tentatively, D is TRBD1 (5 bases). Germline V lookup: CDR1 LNHDA, CDR2 SQIVND (reference sequence). The CDR3 is made up of 12 amino acids. Between the trimmed V and J ends, which lost 2 bases and 7 bases, there was a span of 8 bases. DNA for the CDR3: TGTGCCAGTAGTATACCGGGGGTTGGCTACACCTTC. It translates to CASSIPGVGYTF.

The chain recombines TRBV27 with TRBJ2-7; D perhaps matches TRBD2 (5 bases). From germline, CDR1 is MNHEY and CDR2 SMNVEV (reference sequence). This CDR3 contains 13 residues. Trimming cost V 2 bases and J 5 bases, with 10 bases left between them. This CDR3 is CASSLGGTDEQYF. The CDR3 nucleotides read TGTGCCAGCAGTTTAGGAGGAACTGACGAGCAGTACTTC.

This chain uses TRBV28 with TRBJ2-2; 10 nucleotides line up with TRBD2. V gave up 8 bases and J gave up 7 bases; unmatched junction bases: 4. Germline V gene sequence: CDR1 MDHEN, CDR2 SYDVKM. The length of the CDR3 is 13 residues. The CDR3 loop reads CASLEREGGELFF. DNA for the CDR3: TGTGCCAGCCTTGAGCGGGAGGGCGGGGAGCTGTTTTTT.

The J gene is TRBJ2-1, the V gene TRBV2; D is unresolved. Germline CDR1 is SNHLY and CDR2 is FYNNEI. The CDR3 extends over 14 amino acids. The germline V and J ends were trimmed by 4 bases and 1 base, with 8 bases remaining between them. The CDR3 region is CASSGQVSYNEQFF. CDR3 nucleotides: TGTGCCAGCAGTGGCCAGGTATCCTACAATGAGCAGTTCTTC.